The 23 T cell receptor beta chains given below trace back to one sample, sequenced in a study of regulatory T cells in long-lasting Graves disease. Specified time point: persistent/refractory GD, antithyroid drugs over 5 years with positive TRAb. RNA from PBMCs was the source of the TCR library. Library construction for TCR beta used iRepertoire HTBI primers and Arm-PCR of CDR3 regions. TCRdb re-called the multiplex PCR reads with MiXCR, one entry per CDR3 protein. This sample carries 360,000 or so distinct CDR3 sequences, 20% to 25% of them seen once, and the ten largest clones take about 27%. Sample: peripheral blood mononuclear cells (PBMCs), taken when the disease was refractory, from a patient treated with antithyroid drugs. The origin of the receptors is a woman aged 40 to 50 with Graves disease.

This clonotype was counted many times. The chain is built from TRBV7-8 and TRBJ2-7; D possibly uses TRBD1 or TRBD2 (5 bases each). The germline V and J ends were trimmed by 6 bases and 2 bases, with 17 bases remaining between them. The CDR3 length is 15 residues. Per germline, CDR1 SGHVS and CDR2 FQNEAQ. The CDR3 protein is CASSYGTESPYEQYF. CDR3 coding DNA: TGTGCCAGCAGTTACGGGACGGAATCCCCCTACGAGCAGTACTTC. Full variable domain (missing parts from reference TRBV7-8 and TRBJ2-7): GAGVSQSPRYKVAKRGQDVALRCDPISGHVSLFWYQQALGQGPEFLTYFQNEAQLDKSGLPSDRFFAERPEGSVSTLKIQRTQQEDSAVYLCASSYGTESPYEQYFGPGTRLTVT.

The chain employs TRBV20-1 and TRBJ1-2, with TRBD1 matching over 8 bases. The CDR3 runs 12 residues. The germline gives CDR1 DFQATT, CDR2 SNEGSKA (reference sequence). V shed 2 bases and J 8 bases; nucleotides not matched to a gene: 4. In DNA form, the CDR3 reads TGCAGTGCTAGACAGGGGGCTCTCGGCTACACCTTC. It codes for CSARQGALGYTF.

This clonotype was counted at least ten times. The J gene is TRBJ1-2, the V gene TRBV3-1; D gene uncertain. Trimming took off 1 base at V and 4 bases at J, with 10 bases between the two ends. This CDR3 is built from 14 residues. Per the germline V gene, CDR1 is LGHDT and CDR2 is YNNKEL (reference sequence). CDR3 coding DNA: TGTGCCAGCAGCCAAGGAGCAGAAGGCTATGGCTACACCTTC. It encodes CASSQGAEGYGYTF.

There are a few counts of this clonotype. The rearrangement joins TRBV6-1 to TRBJ1-5; TRBD1 is a possible D gene (6 bases). CDR3 length: 14 amino acids. Germline CDR1 reads MNHNS; CDR2 reads SASEGT. Between the trimmed V and J ends, which lost 6 bases and 7 bases, there was a span of 16 bases. The CDR3 DNA follows: TGTGCCAGCAGAGAGGGGGTAATTAGACAGCCCCAGCATTTT. Amino acid sequence: CASREGVIRQPQHF.

There are many counts of this clonotype. The rearrangement joins TRBV28 to TRBJ1-6; 9 nucleotides agree with TRBD1. The CDR3 has 15 amino acids. J was trimmed by 10 bases and V by 6 bases; bases with no gene match: 10. CDR1 and CDR2 from the germline V gene are MDHEN and SYDVKM. The CDR3 DNA reads TGTGCCAGCAGCCCCGACAGGGGGATTTTGTCACCCCTCCACTTT. As protein: CASSPDRGILSPLHF.

This CDR3 is CASSLETGRDSNQPQHF. The CDR3 DNA reads as TGTGCCAGCAGCTTAGAAACAGGTCGGGATAGCAATCAGCCCCAGCATTTT. The chain combines TRBV7-8 with TRBJ1-5; D is perhaps TRBD1 (5 bases). The germline V gene encodes CDR1 SGHVS and CDR2 FQNEAQ. This CDR3 region has 17 residues. V was cut by 1 base and J by 0 bases, with 13 bases left in between.

This clonotype has more than one count but fewer than ten. This sequence joins TRBV28 and TRBJ1-3; D gene unclear. This CDR3 comprises 14 residues. Trimming cost V 3 bases and J 0 bases, with 6 bases left between them. Germline CDR1 is MDHEN and CDR2 is SYDVKM. The CDR3 loop is CASSFRDSGNTIYF. CDR3 bases: TGTGCCAGCAGTTTCCGGGACTCTGGAAACACCATATATTTT.

This clonotype was seen repeatedly, ten times or more. The chain recombines TRBV11-2 with TRBJ1-4; 9 bases match TRBD1. The CDR3 loop spans 15 amino acids. V gave up 1 base and J gave up 7 bases; unmatched junction bases: 4. From germline, CDR1 is SGHAT and CDR2 FQNNGV. The CDR3 is CASSLVTGGTEKLFF. CDR3 bases: TGTGCCAGCAGCTTAGTAACAGGGGGCACTGAAAAACTGTTTTTT. The whole variable domain, filled in from reference TRBV11-2 and TRBJ1-4, reads EAGVAQSPRYKIIEKRQSVAFWCNPISGHATLYWYQQILGQGPKLLIQFQNNGVVDDSQLPKDRFSAERLKGVDSTLKIQPAKLEDSAVYLCASSLVTGGTEKLFFGSGTQLSVL.

The chain combines TRBV28 with TRBJ1-1, with 7 bases identical to TRBD1. J was trimmed by 0 bases and V by 3 bases; bases with no gene match: 4. The CDR3 is made up of 15 amino acids. The germline gives CDR1 MDHEN, CDR2 SYDVKM. In nucleotides, the CDR3 is TGTGCCAGCAGTTTGGGCAGGGGGATGAACACTGAAGCTTTCTTT. This sequence encodes CASSLGRGMNTEAFF.

The genes are TRBV2 and TRBJ2-3, with 9 bases aligning to TRBD2. The ends lost 4 bases at V and 2 bases at J; junction bases unmatched: 4. The V gene's germline CDR1 is SNHLY and CDR2 FYNNEI. The CDR3 extends over 15 amino acids. CDR3 bases: TGTGCCAGCAGTGCGCTAGCGGGGACCACAGATACGCAGTATTTT. It yields the protein CASSALAGTTDTQYF.

This clonotype was observed a few times. This chain connects TRBV6-2 or TRBV6-3 to TRBJ1-3, with a tentative D call TRBD1 (5 bases). V dropped 6 bases and J dropped 1 base, with 10 bases sitting between them. This CDR3 is 14 amino acids long. From germline, CDR1 is MNHEY and CDR2 SVGEGT. CDR3 residues: CASRASGSGNTIYF. CDR3 DNA sequence: TGTGCCAGCAGAGCGTCAGGGTCTGGAAACACCATATATTTT.

The rearrangement links TRBV7-9 to TRBJ2-7; unclear D gene. The CDR3 loop spans 14 amino acids. The ends were cut back, 0 bases at V and 7 bases at J, with 13 bases in the middle. The germline gives CDR1 SEHNR, CDR2 FQNEAQ (reference sequence). CDR3 residues: CASSLAEYSGEQYF. CDR3 coding DNA: TGTGCCAGCAGCTTAGCGGAGTACTCCGGGGAGCAGTACTTC. The variable domain in full, completed from reference TRBV7-9 and TRBJ2-7, reads DTGVSQNPRHKITKRGQNVTFRCDPISEHNRLYWYRQTLGQGPEFLTYFQNEAQLEKSRLLSDRFSAERPKGSFSTLEIQRTEQGDSAMYLCASSLAEYSGEQYFGPGTRLTVT.

The rearrangement links TRBV18 to TRBJ2-4, with D perhaps TRBD1 (6 bases). V dropped 3 bases and J dropped 0 bases, with 12 bases sitting between them. Germline CDR1 KGHSH, CDR2 LQKENI. This CDR3 is built from 16 residues. DNA of the CDR3: TGTGCCAGCTCACCGCTACCGGACAGAGCCAAAAACATTCAGTACTTC. Protein: CASSPLPDRAKNIQYF.

On this clonotype: A read error may be the cause here, since a much bigger clone is one base away. The V call is TRBV12-3 or TRBV12-4, the J call TRBJ1-3; tentative D call: TRBD1 (6 bases). This CDR3 spans 15 amino acids. CDR3 amino acids: CASSLQGSSGNTLYF. CDR3 nucleotide sequence: TGTGCCAGCAGTTTACAGGGGAGCTCTGGAAACACCCTATATTTT.

The chain links TRBV28 to TRBJ2-3; 13 nucleotides match TRBD2. The V and J ends lost 6 bases and 10 bases, in that order; junction bases with no gene match: 7. This CDR3 has 14 residues. The germline V gene has CDR1 MDHEN and CDR2 SYDVKM. The DNA of the CDR3 is TGTGCCAGCAGCCCTGGACTAGCGGGAGTGTCGCAGTATTTT. As protein: CASSPGLAGVSQYF.

This clonotype came up many times. J is TRBJ1-1 and V is TRBV12-3 or TRBV12-4; D is unresolved. V was cut by 7 bases and J by 1 base, with 13 bases left in between. This CDR3 comprises 14 residues. The CDR3, as DNA: TGTGCCAGCACCCATAGGAGTCAGAACACTGAAGCTTTCTTT. Translation gives CASTHRSQNTEAFF.

In its sample, this clonotype was seen once. A much larger clone is a single base away; this may be a read error. CDR3: CTSSLQGSNQPQHF. CDR3 coding DNA: TGTACCAGCAGTTTACAGGGCTCGAATCAGCCCCAGCATTTT. The chain employs TRBV6-5 and TRBJ1-5; TRBD1 is a possible D gene (6 bases). CDR3 length equals 14 residues. CDR1 and CDR2 from the germline V gene are MNHEY and SVGAGI.

This clonotype was seen only a few times. This chain uses TRBV27 with TRBJ2-7, with D perhaps TRBD2 (6 bases). This CDR3 spans 13 amino acids. The V gene's germline CDR1 is MNHEY and CDR2 SMNVEV (reference sequence). V was trimmed by 8 bases and J by 7 bases, leaving 18 bases between them. The CDR3 DNA reads as TGTGCCAGCGGCGGAGGGGTGAAGAGAGAGCAGTACTTC. Translated: CASGGGVKREQYF.

J is TRBJ1-1 and V is TRBV7-3, with a possible D match to TRBD1 (5 bases). There are 16 residues in the CDR3. Deletions cut 3 bases from V and 4 bases from J, with 18 bases between. Germline loops: CDR1 SGHTA, CDR2 FQGTGA. CDR3 protein: CASSLMTRGPGTEAFF. The DNA of the CDR3 is TGTGCCAGCAGCTTGATGACCCGGGGCCCGGGCACTGAAGCTTTCTTT.

This clonotype has ten or more counts. The J gene is TRBJ1-4, the V gene TRBV5-6; 8 nucleotides align to TRBD1. The V and J ends lost 4 bases and 7 bases, in that order; junction bases with no gene match: 9. CDR1 is SGHDT, CDR2 YYEEEE, per germline. The CDR3 covers 15 residues. CDR3 in DNA: TGTGCCAGCAGCGAGCAGGGGGCTTTTAGTGAAAAACTGTTTTTT. This encodes CASSEQGAFSEKLFF.

This clonotype came up many times. DNA of the CDR3: TGCAGTGCTCGAAGCGGGGGGACCTACGAGCAGTACTTC. As protein: CSARSGGTYEQYF. The rearrangement links TRBV20-1 to TRBJ2-7; TRBD2 agrees at 9 bases. Germline V gives CDR1 DFQATT, CDR2 SNEGSKA (reference sequence). This CDR3 is 13 amino acids long. The trim removed 5 bases at V and 2 bases at J, leaving 4 bases unmatched.

This clonotype was counted at least ten times. The chain links TRBV6-1 to TRBJ1-5; 7 bases match TRBD1. From germline, CDR1 is MNHNS and CDR2 SASEGT. The CDR3 has 14 residues. The junction had 4 bases not matched to a gene; V was cut back by 7 bases and J by 1 base. The CDR3 here is CASMGRGSNQPQHF. CDR3 sequence (DNA): TGTGCCAGCATGGGCAGGGGGAGCAATCAGCCCCAGCATTTT.

The chain has TRBV5-1 and TRBJ2-1, with D possibly TRBD2 on 6 matching bases. V was cut by 4 bases and J by 7 bases, with 12 bases left in between. Germline V gene sequence: CDR1 SGHRS, CDR2 YFSETQ. This CDR3 has 13 amino acids. CDR3 region: CASSRLLANEQFF. The CDR3 region has the DNA TGCGCCAGCAGCAGACTACTAGCAAATGAGCAGTTCTTC.